The clone carrying this T cell receptor (beta chain) was counted at least ten times. Its target is unknown. The data were obtained in a study of Graves' ophthalmopathy and Graves' hyperthyroidism. Findings and caveats of the study: Most expanded clonotypes in thyroid above 0.001 frequency also showed up in blood. Stable hyperthyroidism and ophthalmopathy were told apart by a 13-signature model, which achieved around 90% sensitivity and approximately 82% specificity.

The hyperthyroidism patients, aged 18 to 65, had been newly diagnosed, with under 2 months' duration. RNA transcripts served as template for amplifying TCR beta CDR3 sequences. HTBI primers were used in a first-round RT-PCR, which preceded a second-round multiplex PCR. TCRdb re-called the multiplex PCR reads through MiXCR, storing one row per CDR3 protein. The data hold roughly 610,000 distinct CDR3 sequences, with about 24% observed a single time. The receptor was isolated from a woman aged 18 to 35 with stable Graves' hyperthyroidism. Some clones in this sample may be carry-over from other donors' samples. Sequenced material: peripheral blood.

The CDR3 DNA follows: TGTGCCAGCAGTTACTCAACAGGGACCTATGGCTACACCTTC. It specifies CASSYSTGTYGYTF. The chain carries TRBV6-5 and TRBJ1-2; possibly TRBD1 for D (6 bases). Germline CDR1 reads MNHEY; CDR2 reads SVGAGI. The CDR3 extends over 14 amino acids. The V end was cut by 0 bases, the J end by 4 bases, with 9 bases between.